One and the same sample provided the 11 T cell receptor beta chains below, sequenced in a study of CD8 T cells in Susac syndrome. The RNA input was roughly 0.45 to 1 ug, and it was reverse transcribed with random hexamers. TCRdb reanalysed the immunoSEQ multiplex PCR reads using MiXCR and keeps one entry per CDR3 protein. The sample has 300,000 to 350,000 distinct CDR3 sequences, about 91% seen once. The sequencing sample was made of CD4+ T cells from PBMCs. Receptors originate from a human donor with multiple sclerosis.

The chain is built from TRBV11-2 and TRBJ2-1; D gene unclear. Trimming took 1 base from V and 0 from J, leaving 10 bases between them. Germline values: CDR1 SGHAT, CDR2 FQNNGV. The CDR3 runs 16 residues. The CDR3 is CASSLVISASYNEQFF. As DNA, the CDR3 is TGTGCCAGCAGCTTAGTAATTTCCGCCTCCTACAATGAGCAGTTCTTC.

The chain couples TRBV7-9 to TRBJ2-1, with a weak D call TRBD2 (5 bases). The germline V gene encodes CDR1 SEHNR and CDR2 FQNEAQ (reference sequence). The CDR3 contains 16 residues. The germline V and J ends were trimmed by 5 bases and 4 bases, with 18 bases remaining between them. CDR3 nucleotides: TGTGCCAGCAGCCGCCTGGGTAGCCGGGATTACAATGAGCAGTTCTTC. It yields the protein CASSRLGSRDYNEQFF. Full variable domain (missing parts from reference TRBV7-9 and TRBJ2-1): DTGVSQNPRHKITKRGQNVTFRCDPISEHNRLYWYRQTLGQGPEFLTYFQNEAQLEKSRLLSDRFSAERPKGSFSTLEIQRTEQGDSAMYLCASSRLGSRDYNEQFFGPGTRLTVL.

V usage is TRBV3-1 and J usage is TRBJ2-7; possible D gene TRBD2, 5 bases. The V end lost 7 bases, the J end lost 5 bases, and 9 bases lay between the germline ends. In germline, CDR1 is LGHDT, CDR2 YNNKEL (reference sequence). The CDR3 loop spans 11 amino acids. The CDR3 DNA reads TGTGCCAGCACTGAGGGCGACGAGCAGTACTTC. This codes for CASTEGDEQYF.

J is TRBJ2-1 and V is TRBV5-1; 16 nucleotides match TRBD2. The V gene's germline CDR1 is SGHRS and CDR2 YFSETQ. Trimming at V came to 2 bases and at J to 8 bases, leaving 13 bases not matched to a gene. CDR3 length equals 19 residues. DNA for the CDR3: TGCGCCAGCAGCTTCCCCGCGGGACTAGCGGGGGGGCCGCGGGATGAGCAGTTCTTC. Its translation: CASSFPAGLAGGPRDEQFF.

The chain carries TRBV12-3 or TRBV12-4 and TRBJ2-5; D gene ambiguous. The germline V and J ends were trimmed by 7 bases and 1 base, with 22 bases remaining between them. This CDR3 comprises 17 residues. The CDR3 DNA reads as TGTGCCAGCACTCGGGCCGGTGGTCAACACGCCCAAGAGACCCAGTACTTC. As protein: CASTRAGGQHAQETQYF.

The chain uses TRBV7-2 and TRBJ2-2, with 8 nucleotides matching TRBD2. The germline gives CDR1 SGHTA, CDR2 FQGNSA. This CDR3 region has 16 residues. Losses at the gene ends were 5 bases for V and 2 bases for J; bases not matched to a gene: 7. The CDR3 region has the DNA TGTGCCAGCAGCGTCACTAGCGGAAGTAACACCGGGGAGCTGTTTTTT. Translated: CASSVTSGSNTGELFF.

The chain combines TRBV2 with TRBJ2-5, with TRBD2 matching over 12 bases. Trimming took 3 bases from V and 3 from J; bases not matched to a gene: 2. CDR1 SNHLY and CDR2 FYNNEI come from the germline V gene. The length of the CDR3 is 15 residues. The CDR3 DNA is TGTGCCAGCAGTGAGGGACTAGCGGGCGAAGAGACCCAGTACTTC. It codes for CASSEGLAGEETQYF.

The chain couples TRBV7-9 to TRBJ2-7; D unclear. There are 12 residues in the CDR3. V lost 4 bases to trimming and J lost 5 bases, with 9 bases between them. Germline CDR1 reads SEHNR; CDR2 reads FQNEAQ (reference sequence). CDR3 amino acids: CASSSLSHEQYF. The CDR3 DNA reads as TGTGCCAGCAGCTCACTTTCCCACGAGCAGTACTTC.

The gene calls are TRBV12-3 or TRBV12-4 and TRBJ1-1, with D maybe TRBD1 (5 bases). The CDR3 totals 14 residues. Trimming pared 5 bases from V and 0 bases from J, leaving 10 bases between. CDR3 loop: CASSQDSMNTEAFF. CDR3 nucleotides: TGTGCCAGCAGTCAAGACAGTATGAACACTGAAGCTTTCTTT.

This rearrangement joins TRBV7-9 to TRBJ2-1; the D gene is possibly TRBD1 (5 bases). Germline V gives CDR1 SEHNR, CDR2 FQNEAQ (reference sequence). This CDR3 has 12 residues. V was trimmed by 5 bases and J by 10 bases, leaving 12 bases between them. The DNA for the CDR3 is TGTGCCAGCAGCGCCAGGGTCGGAGAGCAGTTCTTC. Its protein is CASSARVGEQFF.

The CDR3 DNA follows: TGCAGTGCTAGGACAGGGAACACTGAAGCTTTCTTT. It specifies CSARTGNTEAFF. The chain couples TRBV20-1 to TRBJ1-1, with D possibly matching TRBD1 (6 bases). Trimming cost V 3 bases and J 1 base, with 6 bases left between them. CDR3 length: 12 amino acids. CDR1 DFQATT and CDR2 SNEGSKA come from the germline V gene (reference sequence).